This is a list of T cell receptor beta chains from one sample in a study of shared clonotypes between healthy human individuals. Clones were read by immunoSEQ multiplex PCR, and TCRdb kept only the in-frame ones, dropping some. The profile shows roughly 2 million clones, about 94% of them singletons. Sequencing input: naive CD4+ T cells sorted from blood. These receptors all come from a man younger than 30 in good health. Each CDR3 is given with its conserved first and last residue. D genes are given only for firm matches. A clone size is listed for some rows: how often the clone was seen (once, few, many), or a class if it is expanded.

D gene | clone size | J gene | V gene | CDR3 DNA | CDR3 protein
- | few | TRBJ1-4 | TRBV15 | TGTGCCACCAGCAGAGATCGAGTGACAGGATCTCGGTTTTTT | CATSRDRVTGSRFF
TRBD2 | - | TRBJ2-5 | TRBV7-3 | TGTGCCAGCAGCCCCCGGGGAGCGGGGGTGGGGGAGACCCAGTACTTC | CASSPRGAGVGETQYF
- | - | TRBJ1-4 | TRBV30 | TGTGCCTGGAGTGTACGGGGAGGGGTGGGAGAAAAACTGTTTTTT | CAWSVRGGVGEKLFF
- | - | TRBJ1-5 | TRBV7-8 | TGTGCCAGCAGCTTTGTATCGAGCAATCAGCCCCAGCATTTT | CASSFVSSNQPQHF
- | - | TRBJ1-4 | TRBV4-1 | TGCGCCAGCAGCCAAGATCGATACAGGGATAGTGAAAAACTGTTTTTT | CASSQDRYRDSEKLFF
- | - | TRBJ1-1 | TRBV11-2 | TGTGCCAGCAGCTTGGGACGGCCGAACACTGAAGCTTTCTTT | CASSLGRPNTEAFF
- | - | TRBJ2-7 | TRBV30 | TGTGCCTGGAGCAGGGAGATAGGCGAGCAGTACTTC | CAWSREIGEQYF
TRBD2 | once | TRBJ2-6 | TRBV5-4 | TGTGCCAGCAGCTTGGGAGCGGGAGCTGCTGGGGCCAACGTCCTGACTTTC | CASSLGAGAAGANVLTF
- | - | TRBJ1-1 | TRBV7-2 | TGTGCCAGCAGCTTAGCCGGGGTTTCGGCTTTCTTT | CASSLAGVSAFF
- | - | TRBJ1-1 | TRBV7-8 | TGTGCCAGCAGCTTAGACACAGGCACTGAAGCTTTCTTT | CASSLDTGTEAFF
- | - | TRBJ1-4 | TRBV18 | TGTGCCAGCTCACCTCCAAACAGGGCCGGCGGGGCAACTAATGAAAAACTGTTTTTT | CASSPPNRAGGATNEKLFF
- | - | TRBJ2-2 | TRBV29-1 | TGCAGCGCGTACACCGGGGAGCTGTTTTTT | CSAYTGELFF
- | - | TRBJ1-4 | TRBV25-1 | TGTGCCAGCACTTTCCACGGGGCAACTAATGAAAAACTGTTTTTT | CASTFHGATNEKLFF
- | - | TRBJ2-7 | TRBV11-1 | TGTGCCAGCAGCTTAGGGGGGAAGCCCTACGAGCAGTACTTC | CASSLGGKPYEQYF
- | - | TRBJ1-6 | TRBV19 | TGTGCCAGTACCGACGATAGGGGTAATTCACCCCTCCACTTT | CASTDDRGNSPLHF
TRBD1 | - | TRBJ2-7 | TRBV9 | TGTGCCAGCAGCGTCGGGGACAGGGGCTACGAGCAGTACTTC | CASSVGDRGYEQYF
- | - | TRBJ2-2 | TRBV5-4 | TGTGCCAGCAGCTTAGCCGGACAGAACACCGGGGAGCTGTTTTTT | CASSLAGQNTGELFF
- | - | TRBJ1-6 | TRBV6-1 | TGTGCCCTAGCTCGGGGTAATAATTCACCCCTCCACTTT | CALARGNNSPLHF
- | - | TRBJ2-7 | TRBV7-6 | TGTGCCAGCAGCGCCCACCTGGTGGCGGGTTGGGACGAGCAGTACTTC | CASSAHLVAGWDEQYF
- | - | TRBJ2-3 | TRBV30 | TGTGCCTGGAGTAAAGGGACCCCCGCAAGAGCTCGAGATACGCAGTATTTT | CAWSKGTPARARDTQYF
- | - | TRBJ2-1 | TRBV7-9 | TGTGCCAGCAGCTTAGGCGGAGACTACAATGAGCAGTTCTTC | CASSLGGDYNEQFF
TRBD2 | once | TRBJ2-7 | TRBV4-3 | TGCGCCAGCAGCCAAGTTCCCGGACTAGCGGATTCCTACGAGCAGTACTTC | CASSQVPGLADSYEQYF
- | - | TRBJ2-1 | TRBV7-8 | TGTGCCAGCAGCCCGCCGAAGCGCAATGAGCAGTTCTTC | CASSPPKRNEQFF
- | - | TRBJ1-1 | TRBV6-5 | TGTGCCAGCAGTTTTTATTTTGGTGCGAACACTGAAGCTTTCTTT | CASSFYFGANTEAFF
- | - | TRBJ2-5 | TRBV5-8 | TGTGCCAGCAGCTCCCGATCCCTAGAGGAGACCCAGTACTTC | CASSSRSLEETQYF
- | - | TRBJ2-1 | TRBV11-3 | TGTGCCAGCAGCCCTACGGGGACCGCCGCCTACAATGAGCAGTTCTTC | CASSPTGTAAYNEQFF
- | - | TRBJ1-2 | TRBV2 | TGTGCCAGCAGTGAAGCCGAGGGGATGCGATTTTATGGCTACACCTTC | CASSEAEGMRFYGYTF
TRBD1 | - | TRBJ1-1 | TRBV10-3 | TGTGCCATCAAAGGGGACAGTGAAGCTTTCTTT | CAIKGDSEAFF
TRBD2 | - | TRBJ2-3 | TRBV7-2 | TGTGCCAGCAGCTTAGCGCCAGCGGGGAGGGCAGACACAGATACGCAGTATTTT | CASSLAPAGRADTDTQYF
- | - | TRBJ2-7 | TRBV6-6 | TGTGCCAGCAGTTATACGGGGTCCTCCTACGAGCAGTACTTC | CASSYTGSSYEQYF
- | - | TRBJ2-1 | TRBV9 | TGTGCCAGCAGTACCTTACCGGCCAGCTCCTACAATGAGCAGTTCTTC | CASSTLPASSYNEQFF
- | - | TRBJ2-1 | TRBV11-2 | TGTGCCAGCAGCTTAGATACGGGTCTGTCTCGGCAGTTCTTC | CASSLDTGLSRQFF
- | - | TRBJ2-1 | TRBV7-9 | TGTGCCAGCAGCTTACGGGAAGATGAGCAGTTCTTC | CASSLREDEQFF
TRBD1 | - | TRBJ1-2 | TRBV30 | TGTGCCTGGACCCTAAGGACAGGGAAGGTTTTAGGCTACACCTTC | CAWTLRTGKVLGYTF
TRBD1 | - | TRBJ1-1 | TRBV5-1 | TGCGCCAGCAGCCTCCAAGACAGGGGTCTCACTGAAGCTTTCTTT | CASSLQDRGLTEAFF
- | - | TRBJ1-2 | TRBV6-1 | TGTGCCAGCAGTGTCCGGGGAAACTATGGCTACACCTTC | CASSVRGNYGYTF
- | - | TRBJ1-2 | TRBV10-1 | TGCGCCAGCAGTGAGGGGGTAGGGCCAAGCTATGGCTACACCTTC | CASSEGVGPSYGYTF
- | - | TRBJ2-2 | TRBV5-1 | TGCGCCAGCAGCTTGGGACTTAGATATACCGGGGAGCTGTTTTTT | CASSLGLRYTGELFF
- | - | TRBJ1-6 | TRBV10-3 | TGTGCCATCAGTTACCGACCCTCCTCCTATAATTCACCCCTCCACTTT | CAISYRPSSYNSPLHF
- | - | TRBJ1-5 | TRBV6-6 | TGTGCCAGCAGTGAGACCCGGGACAAAAATCAGCCCCAGCATTTT | CASSETRDKNQPQHF
TRBD1 | - | TRBJ1-1 | TRBV28 | TGTGCCAGCAGTCGACAGGGGGCCGGGGTCAGGGACACTGAAGCTTTCTTT | CASSRQGAGVRDTEAFF
TRBD1 | - | TRBJ1-3 | TRBV7-6 | TGTGCCAGCAGCCGCTCAGGGGGGTTCGACTCTGGAAACACCATATATTTT | CASSRSGGFDSGNTIYF
- | - | TRBJ1-6 | TRBV7-2 | TGTGCCAGCAGCTTAGGGATAAATTCACCCCTCCACTTT | CASSLGINSPLHF
TRBD1 | - | TRBJ1-5 | TRBV28 | TGTGCCAGCACCCCATTTGGACAGGGGAGAAGCAATCAGCCCCAGCATTTT | CASTPFGQGRSNQPQHF
TRBD2 | - | TRBJ2-3 | TRBV30 | TGTGCCTGGAGTTTACGGGGGGGAACAGATACGCAGTATTTT | CAWSLRGGTDTQYF
- | once | TRBJ2-5 | TRBV28 | TGTGCCAGCACTCGGGGACAGTCGGGGGCAGAGACCCAGTACTTC | CASTRGQSGAETQYF
- | - | TRBJ2-6 | TRBV5-1 | TGCGCCAGCAGCTCCGGACCTCCCCGGGGCGTCCTGACTTTC | CASSSGPPRGVLTF
- | - | TRBJ2-7 | TRBV11-2 | TGTGCCAGCAGCTTAGGCGGGAAGACATACGAGCAGTACTTC | CASSLGGKTYEQYF
TRBD1 | once | TRBJ1-5 | TRBV5-5 | TGTGCCAGCAGCTGGAGTGGACAGGGCGGTCAGCCCCAGCATTTT | CASSWSGQGGQPQHF
- | - | TRBJ1-1 | TRBV5-1 | TGCGCCAGCAGCTTGGACTTAAACACTGAAGCTTTCTTT | CASSLDLNTEAFF
TRBD2 | - | TRBJ2-1 | TRBV9 | TGTGCCAGCAGCCCTAGCGGGAGTTACAATGAGCAGTTCTTC | CASSPSGSYNEQFF
TRBD1 | - | TRBJ1-3 | TRBV6-1 | TGTGCCAGCAGTGAAGAGGGGACAGGGACTGGAAACACCATATATTTT | CASSEEGTGTGNTIYF
- | - | TRBJ2-7 | TRBV5-4 | TGTGCCAGCAGCAACAGGGTGGACGAGCAGTACTTC | CASSNRVDEQYF
TRBD2 | - | TRBJ2-1 | TRBV29-1 | TGCAGCGTTGTAGGTAGGCGGGAGACCTACAATGAGCAGTTCTTC | CSVVGRRETYNEQFF
TRBD1 | - | TRBJ1-6 | TRBV6-5 | TGTGCCAGCAGTTACGGACAGGGGAATTCACCCCTCCACTTT | CASSYGQGNSPLHF
TRBD1 | - | TRBJ2-7 | TRBV4-1 | TGCGCCAGCAGCCAAGGACAGGGTTTCAACGAGCAGTACTTC | CASSQGQGFNEQYF
- | once | TRBJ2-1 | TRBV10-2 | TGCGCCAGCAGTGGGCCCTTAGACAATGAGCAGTTCTTC | CASSGPLDNEQFF